What follows are 13 T cell receptor beta chains derived from one specimen sequenced in a study of T cell repertoires in cytomegalovirus infection. No antigens are known for them. Each CDR3 protein is one row after TCRdb ran MiXCR on the reads. The data hold tens of thousands of distinct CDR3 sequences, with 20% observed a single time. Material: PBMCs, sequenced either directly or after in vitro stimulation (not recorded which). The receptors here all came from a human donor in good health (CMV status not recorded). Some clones in this sample may be carry-over from other donors' samples.

This clonotype has only a few counts. This chain links TRBV5-4 with TRBJ2-7, with TRBD2 as a possible D gene (6 bases). This CDR3 contains 14 residues. Germline CDR1 reads SGHNT; CDR2 reads YYREEE (reference sequence). Trimming stripped 0 bases from V and 5 bases from J, with 12 bases between. The CDR3 DNA reads TGTGCCAGCAGCTTGGGACTAGGAAGGGACGAGCAGTACTTC. It yields the protein CASSLGLGRDEQYF.

This clonotype was counted at least ten times. For the CDR3, the DNA is TGTGCCAGCAGCTTCCTAGCGGGAGGGGTCCTGGGGACCCAGTACTTC. Amino acid sequence: CASSFLAGGVLGTQYF. The rearrangement links TRBV7-2 to TRBJ2-5; TRBD2 aligns across 12 bases. The CDR3 loop spans 16 amino acids. J gave up 7 bases and V 3 bases, and 9 bases lay outside the gene matches. Per the germline V gene, CDR1 is SGHTA and CDR2 is FQGNSA.

This clonotype turned up a few times. This chain links TRBV12-3 or TRBV12-4 with TRBJ1-5, with TRBD1 as a possible D gene (5 bases). The CDR3 extends over 17 amino acids. V was cut by 2 bases and J by 4 bases, with 18 bases left in between. The CDR3 region has the DNA TGTGCCAGCAGTTTAACTGCGGGGGGGGTGTCTAATCAGCCCCAGCATTTT. Residues: CASSLTAGGVSNQPQHF.

The chain joins TRBV2 to TRBJ2-3; tentative D call: TRBD1 (6 bases). Trimming removed 2 bases from V and 6 bases from J, with 12 bases in between. Germline CDR1 SNHLY, CDR2 FYNNEI. The CDR3 covers 14 residues. The CDR3 spells CASSENRDVDTQYF. In DNA form, the CDR3 reads TGTGCCAGCAGTGAAAACAGGGACGTGGATACGCAGTATTTT. Together with reference TRBV2 and TRBJ2-3, the CDR3 gives the full variable domain: EPEVTQTPSHQVTQMGQEVILRCVPISNHLYFYWYRQILGQKVEFLVSFYNNEISEKSEIFDDQFSVERPDGSNFTLKIRSTKLEDSAMYFCASSENRDVDTQYFGPGTRLTVL.

In its sample, this clonotype was seen a few times. The genes are TRBV7-2 and TRBJ2-2; weak D call: TRBD1 (6 bases). The germline V and J ends were trimmed by 1 base and 1 base, with 22 bases remaining between them. Germline CDR1 reads SGHTA; CDR2 reads FQGNSA. This CDR3 has 20 amino acids. CDR3 in amino acids: CASSLVGPLTGRGNTGELFF. DNA of the CDR3: TGTGCCAGCAGCTTAGTTGGTCCTCTGACAGGACGCGGGAACACCGGGGAGCTGTTTTTT.

The genes are TRBV6-8 and TRBJ1-1, with D unclear. The CDR3 is 15 residues long. The germline V gene has CDR1 MNHGY and CDR2 SAAAGT. The V and J ends lost 4 bases and 2 bases respectively, with 14 bases between them. In nucleotides, the CDR3 is TGTGCCAGCAGTTGGGCTGGTGGGCCCAACACTGAAGCTTTCTTT. This codes for CASSWAGGPNTEAFF.

This clonotype was seen ten or more times. The chain has TRBV3-1 and TRBJ2-1, with 10 bases identical to TRBD1. V was pared by 3 bases and J by 7 bases, with 9 bases of the junction left unmatched. Per the germline V gene, CDR1 is LGHDT and CDR2 is YNNKEL (reference sequence). The CDR3 covers 16 residues. CDR3 region: CASSQGAGTGVNEQFF. CDR3 DNA sequence: TGTGCCAGCAGCCAGGGTGCCGGGACAGGGGTGAATGAGCAGTTCTTC.

The genes are TRBV3-1 and TRBJ1-1, with 8 bases identical to TRBD1. Germline lookup yields CDR1 LGHDT and CDR2 YNNKEL (reference sequence). The CDR3 sequence is 17 residues long. With V trimmed by 3 bases and J by 0 bases, 9 bases remained unmatched. CDR3 in amino acids: CASSQAPWTGMNTEAFF. CDR3 nucleotide sequence: TGTGCCAGCAGCCAGGCCCCTTGGACAGGGATGAACACTGAAGCTTTCTTT.

This clonotype was counted a few times. V and J are TRBV4-3 and TRBJ2-1, with 12 nucleotides matching TRBD2. The V gene's germline CDR1 is LGHNA and CDR2 YSLEER. The CDR3 is 15 amino acids. V gave up 4 bases and J gave up 8 bases; unmatched junction bases: 6. CDR3 residues: CASSLLAGGTYEQFF. CDR3 in DNA: TGCGCCAGCAGCCTACTAGCGGGAGGAACATATGAGCAGTTCTTC.

V gene TRBV11-2 combines with J gene TRBJ2-7; 9 bases map to TRBD2. Looked up from germline, CDR1 is SGHAT and CDR2 is FQNNGV. The length of the CDR3 is 14 residues. J lost 9 bases, V lost 1 base, and 7 bases had no gene match. CDR3 in amino acids: CASSLVVTSGLQYF. The CDR3 DNA sequence: TGTGCCAGCAGCTTAGTTGTAACTAGCGGGTTGCAGTACTTC.

This clonotype was counted at least ten times. This chain connects TRBV12-3 or TRBV12-4 to TRBJ2-1; D might be TRBD2 (6 bases). Deletions cut 3 bases from V and 4 bases from J, with 10 bases between. The CDR3 is 14 residues long. The CDR3 nucleotides are TGTGCCAGCAGTTTTTCCAGCGGGTACAATGAGCAGTTCTTC. This gives the protein CASSFSSGYNEQFF.

This clonotype was detected only a few times. The chain employs TRBV28 and TRBJ2-2, with 8 bases aligning to TRBD1. V trimming: 6 bases; J trimming: 4 bases; junction bases outside the gene matches: 7. The CDR3 spans 15 residues. Germline V gene data show CDR1 as MDHEN and CDR2 as SYDVKM. The DNA of the CDR3 is TGTGCCAGCAGCGCCGACAGGGGTGGCACCGGGGAGCTGTTTTTT. Residues: CASSADRGGTGELFF.

At least ten counts were recorded for this clonotype. The rearrangement uses TRBV7-2 and TRBJ2-3, with D uncertain. V was shortened by 5 bases and J by 2 bases, with 11 bases between the two germline ends. Germline V gene data show CDR1 as SGHTA and CDR2 as FQGNSA. This CDR3 has 14 residues. The CDR3 DNA reads as TGTGCCAGCAGCCCTTACTTATACACAGATACGCAGTATTTT. Its translation is CASSPYLYTDTQYF.